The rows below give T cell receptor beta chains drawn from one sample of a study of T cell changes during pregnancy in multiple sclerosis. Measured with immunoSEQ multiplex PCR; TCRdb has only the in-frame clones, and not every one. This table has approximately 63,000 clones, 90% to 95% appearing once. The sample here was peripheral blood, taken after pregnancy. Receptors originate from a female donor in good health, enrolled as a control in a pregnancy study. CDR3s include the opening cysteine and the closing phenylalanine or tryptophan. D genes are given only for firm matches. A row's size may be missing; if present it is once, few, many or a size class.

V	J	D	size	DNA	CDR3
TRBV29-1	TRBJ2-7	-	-	TGCAGCGCAGTGGGACAAGTCTACGAGCAGTACTTC	CSAVGQVYEQYF
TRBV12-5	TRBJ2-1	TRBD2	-	TGTGCTAGTGGTTTGACCCGGACTAGCGGGGGAGTCGATGAGCAGTTCTTC	CASGLTRTSGGVDEQFF
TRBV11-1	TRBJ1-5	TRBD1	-	TGTGCCAGCAGTACCGGGACAGGGGATCAGCCCCAGCATTTT	CASSTGTGDQPQHF
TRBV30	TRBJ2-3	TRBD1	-	TGTGCCTGGACGGGGACAGGGCCAGATACGCAGTATTTT	CAWTGTGPDTQYF
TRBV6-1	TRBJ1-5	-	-	TGTGCCAGCAGTGAACCTCCTTCGGCCCAGCATTTT	CASSEPPSAQHF
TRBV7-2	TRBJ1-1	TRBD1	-	TGTGCCAGCAGCTCGGGACAGGGGGCGGACACTGAAGCTTTCTTT	CASSSGQGADTEAFF
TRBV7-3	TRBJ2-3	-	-	TGTGCCAGCAGCTTAAGAGGGGGGGCCTCAGATACGCAGTATTTT	CASSLRGGASDTQYF
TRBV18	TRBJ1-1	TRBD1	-	TGTGCCAGCTCGACGGGACAGGGAGGCACTGAAGCTTTCTTT	CASSTGQGGTEAFF
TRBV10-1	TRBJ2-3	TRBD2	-	TGCGCCAGCAGTGATTTAGCGGGGCCCACAGATACGCAGTATTTT	CASSDLAGPTDTQYF
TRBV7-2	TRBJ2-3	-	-	TGTGCCAGCAGCTTAGGGAGCCCCACAGATACGCAGTATTTT	CASSLGSPTDTQYF
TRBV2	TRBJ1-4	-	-	TGTGCCAGCTGTAGTCGAGGGATTGATGAAAAACTGTTTTTT	CASCSRGIDEKLFF
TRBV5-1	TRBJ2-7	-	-	TGCGCCAGCAGCTTACCAGCCTACGAGCAGTACTTC	CASSLPAYEQYF
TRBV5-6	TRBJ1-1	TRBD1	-	TGTGCCAGCAGCTTCCGACAGGGGGCGGACACTGAAGCTTTCTTT	CASSFRQGADTEAFF
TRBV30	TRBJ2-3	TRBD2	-	TGTGCCTGGAGTGCCCAGGAAACTAGCGGGGGGGCCTTCGGCACAGATACGCAGTATTTT	CAWSAQETSGGAFGTDTQYF
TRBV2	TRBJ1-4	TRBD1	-	TGTGCCAGCGAATACCAAGAACAGGGGACCGGTGAAAAACTGTTTTTT	CASEYQEQGTGEKLFF
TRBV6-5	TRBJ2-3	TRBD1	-	TGTGCCAGCAGTTACTCGACGCACAGGGGTCCAGATACGCAGTATTTT	CASSYSTHRGPDTQYF
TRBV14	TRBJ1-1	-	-	TGTGCCAGCAGCCTACAAGGGGACACTGAAGCTTTCTTT	CASSLQGDTEAFF
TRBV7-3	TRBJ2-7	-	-	TGTGCCAGCAGCTTAGACTCAAGCTCCTACGAGCAGTACTTC	CASSLDSSSYEQYF
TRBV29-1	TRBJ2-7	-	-	TGCAGCGTTCTGAGTCAGGCGGGATGGCCCGAGCAGTACTTC	CSVLSQAGWPEQYF
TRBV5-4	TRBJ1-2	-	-	TGTGCCAGCAGCTTGGACGGGAATTCGGATGGCTACACCTTC	CASSLDGNSDGYTF
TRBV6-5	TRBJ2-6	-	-	TGTGCCAGCAGTTACTCGGAGTCTTCCTGGGCCAACGTCCTGACTTTC	CASSYSESSWANVLTF
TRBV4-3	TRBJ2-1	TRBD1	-	TGCGCCAGCAGCCAAGTAACAGGGGTCCATGAGCAGTTCTTC	CASSQVTGVHEQFF
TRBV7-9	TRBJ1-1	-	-	TGTGCCAGCAGCTTTCCCGGGAGGGGCACTGAAGCTTTCTTT	CASSFPGRGTEAFF
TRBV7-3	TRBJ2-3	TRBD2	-	TGTGCCAGCAGCCAAGCTCTAGCGGGGCAAGATACGCAGTATTTT	CASSQALAGQDTQYF
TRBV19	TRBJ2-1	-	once	TGTGCCAGTAGTATGGTGGGGCCGAGTACCCACAATGAGCAGTTCTTC	CASSMVGPSTHNEQFF
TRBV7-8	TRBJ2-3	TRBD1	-	TGTGCCAGCAGCCCGGACAGGATCGTCTCTAGCACAGATACGCAGTATTTT	CASSPDRIVSSTDTQYF
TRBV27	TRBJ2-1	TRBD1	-	TGTGCCAGCAGAAAACAGGGGAACCCCTACAATGAGCAGTTCTTC	CASRKQGNPYNEQFF
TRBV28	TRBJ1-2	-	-	TGTGCCAGCAGTTTAGGCGGGGGGAACTATGGCTACACCTTC	CASSLGGGNYGYTF
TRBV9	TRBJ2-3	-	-	TGTGCCAGCAGCGGTCGACTCCCTAGCACAGATACGCAGTATTTT	CASSGRLPSTDTQYF
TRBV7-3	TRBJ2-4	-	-	TGTGCCAGCAGCTTAAATCGGCAGGGGCAAACCAAAAACATTCAGTACTTC	CASSLNRQGQTKNIQYF
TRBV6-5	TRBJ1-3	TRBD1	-	TGTGCCACCCGGGACAGCTCCTCTGGAAACACCATATATTTT	CATRDSSSGNTIYF
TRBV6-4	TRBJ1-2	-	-	TGTGCCAGCAGTGAACAGGCGCTAGGGAACTATGGCTACACCTTC	CASSEQALGNYGYTF
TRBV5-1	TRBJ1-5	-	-	TGCGCCAGCAGCCAGGATAGCAATCAGCCCCAGCATTTT	CASSQDSNQPQHF
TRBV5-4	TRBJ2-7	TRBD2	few	TGTGCCAGCAGGGACGGGACTAGCGGTACCTACGAGCAGTACTTC	CASRDGTSGTYEQYF
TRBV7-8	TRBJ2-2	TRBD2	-	TGTGCCAGCAGCAGGGGACTAGCGGGGGACACCGGGGAGCTGTTTTTT	CASSRGLAGDTGELFF
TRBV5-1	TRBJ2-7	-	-	TGCGCCAGCAGCGATCAGGGGGAGCAGTACTTC	CASSDQGEQYF
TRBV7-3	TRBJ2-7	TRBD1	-	TGTGCCAGCAGCCCGATGACAGGGGGCTTCTACGAGCAGTACTTC	CASSPMTGGFYEQYF
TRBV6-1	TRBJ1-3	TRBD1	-	TGTGCCAGCAGTTCGACAGGGACTGGAAACACCATATATTTT	CASSSTGTGNTIYF
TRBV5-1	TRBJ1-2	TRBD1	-	TGCGCCAGCAGCTTGGCCGAAGGACAGGAGCTGGGTTTAGGCTACACCTTC	CASSLAEGQELGLGYTF
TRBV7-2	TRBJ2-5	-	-	TGTGCCAGCAAACCTAAGGGGGATTATGAGACCCAGTACTTC	CASKPKGDYETQYF
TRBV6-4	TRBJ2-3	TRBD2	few	TGTGCCAGCTCCCTAGCGGGGCAGATGGATACGCAGTATTTT	CASSLAGQMDTQYF
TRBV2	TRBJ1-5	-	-	TGTGCCAGCAGTGAAGGCCGGGATCAGCCCCAGCATTTT	CASSEGRDQPQHF
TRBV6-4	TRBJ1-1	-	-	TGTGCCAGCAGTGAACAGACGGACACTGAAGCTTTCTTT	CASSEQTDTEAFF
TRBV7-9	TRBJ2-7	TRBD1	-	TGTGCCAGCAGCTCACAGGGGGCGGGTCTCTCTTACGAGCAGTACTTC	CASSSQGAGLSYEQYF
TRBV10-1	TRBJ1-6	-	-	TGCGCCAGCAGTGAGTCCGGGGTAGGTAGTCAAAATTCACCCCTCCACTTT	CASSESGVGSQNSPLHF
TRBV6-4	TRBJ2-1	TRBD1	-	TGTGCCAGCAGTCCGGGACAGGGGGCGAATGAGCAGTTCTTC	CASSPGQGANEQFF
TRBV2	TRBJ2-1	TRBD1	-	TGTGCCAGCACTCAAGGGACAGGGAACTACAATGAGCAGTTCTTC	CASTQGTGNYNEQFF
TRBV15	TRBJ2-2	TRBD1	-	TGTGCCACCAGAATGGGACAGGGGAGATCCTGGGAGCTGTTTTTT	CATRMGQGRSWELFF
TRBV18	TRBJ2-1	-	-	TGTGCCAGCTCACCACCAAGCGGGCCTAATACCTTCAATGAGCAGTTCTTC	CASSPPSGPNTFNEQFF
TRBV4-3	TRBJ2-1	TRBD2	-	TGCGCCAGCAGCCAAGCCCTAGCGGGGGATGAGCAGTTCTTC	CASSQALAGDEQFF
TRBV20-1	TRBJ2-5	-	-	TGCAGTGCTAGCGGGGTGGAGACCCAGTACTTC	CSASGVETQYF
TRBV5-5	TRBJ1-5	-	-	TGTGCCAGCAGCCCGACAGTTTACAATCAGCCCCAGCATTTT	CASSPTVYNQPQHF
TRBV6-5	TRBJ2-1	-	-	TGTGCCAGCAGTGCTGTTTGGGGCACCTACAATGAGCAGTTCTTC	CASSAVWGTYNEQFF
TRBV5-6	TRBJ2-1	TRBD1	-	TGTGCCAGCAGCTCCGGGACAGTGGATGAGCAGTTCTTC	CASSSGTVDEQFF